This paragraph covers one T cell receptor beta chain sequence. The antigen is unknown. The trim removed 0 bases at V and 6 bases at J, leaving 5 bases unmatched. This CDR3 comprises 15 residues. The germline V gene has CDR1 MNHNY and CDR2 SVGAGI (reference sequence). The data are from a study of cytomegalovirus exposure and HLA in healthy donors. Whole-study context: The 90 to 150 validation repertoires, a later analysis reported, used the same platform as the 550 to 700 repertoires from the first cohort.

Separation from the roughly 700-subject first cohort characterized the roughly 130-subject validation cohort, to which the donors belonged. Here immunoSEQ multiplex PCR was the method, and the copy in TCRdb shows in-frame clones only, minus some. The repertoire includes tens of thousands of clones, 90% to 95% of them detected once, and approximately 0.69% sits in the top ten. Study-level points and caveats: Most sequenced TCRs were rare (though some public TCRs occurred in many donors).

This sequence was found in a man aged 18 to 29 in good health and CMV-seronegative. The sequenced sample was PBMCs. The chain joins TRBV6-6 to TRBJ2-7, with 10 bases matching TRBD1. The CDR3 DNA sequence: TGTGCCAGCAGTTACTCGGGACAGGGGCCCTCCGAGCAGTACTTC. It yields the protein CASSYSGQGPSEQYF.